Listed below are T cell receptor beta chains from one sample, sequenced in a study of blood T cell repertoires in COVID-19. Data came from immunoSEQ multiplex PCR; TCRdb stores just in-frame clones and leaves some out. The data hold 130,000 to 150,000 clones, with around 79% observed a single time. Material for sequencing was peripheral blood. Receptors were obtained from a woman aged 70 to 79 with COVID-19, enrolled during active disease. Both conserved end residues are part of each CDR3.

cdr3_aa: CASSLAGFAGVYSGNTIYF
v_call: TRBV5-4
cdr3_length: 19
j_call: TRBJ1-3

cdr3_aa: CATSDSTSGQETQYF
v_call: TRBV24-1
cdr3_length: 15
j_call: TRBJ2-5

cdr3_aa: CASSSTLGETQYF
v_call: TRBV7-2
cdr3_length: 13
j_call: TRBJ2-5

cdr3_aa: CASRSSGTGGQPQHF
v_call: TRBV19
cdr3_length: 15
j_call: TRBJ1-5

cdr3_aa: CASSVTRNTEAFF
v_call: TRBV19
cdr3_length: 13
j_call: TRBJ1-1

cdr3_aa: CASSVGTPSYEQYF
v_call: TRBV9
cdr3_length: 14
j_call: TRBJ2-7

cdr3_aa: CASSLRGYTEAFF
v_call: TRBV6-5
cdr3_length: 13
j_call: TRBJ1-1

cdr3_aa: CASSVTGSLSGNTIYF
v_call: TRBV9
cdr3_length: 16
j_call: TRBJ1-3

cdr3_aa: CASSPGLGMGAHNEQFF
v_call: TRBV5-1
cdr3_length: 17
j_call: TRBJ2-1

cdr3_aa: CASSLERRVGETQYF
v_call: TRBV5-1
cdr3_length: 15
j_call: TRBJ2-5

cdr3_aa: CASSKRTTQETQYF
v_call: TRBV19
cdr3_length: 14
j_call: TRBJ2-5

cdr3_aa: CASGPAGHTGELFF
v_call: TRBV6-4
cdr3_length: 14
j_call: TRBJ2-2

cdr3_aa: CAINPQGTANYGYTF
v_call: TRBV10-3
cdr3_length: 15
j_call: TRBJ1-2

cdr3_aa: CSGQGFDEQYF
v_call: TRBV29-1
cdr3_length: 11
j_call: TRBJ2-7

cdr3_aa: CASSVVAGLTADTQYF
v_call: TRBV9
cdr3_length: 16
j_call: TRBJ2-3

cdr3_aa: CASTRLETGELFF
v_call: TRBV7-2
cdr3_length: 13
j_call: TRBJ2-2

cdr3_aa: CAWGQGHNEKLFF
v_call: TRBV30
cdr3_length: 13
j_call: TRBJ1-4

cdr3_aa: CASSPDAGRGEKLFF
v_call: TRBV7-8
cdr3_length: 15
j_call: TRBJ1-4

cdr3_aa: CASSGGGAGHEQFF
v_call: TRBV5-5
cdr3_length: 14
j_call: TRBJ2-1

cdr3_aa: CASSHLEGAVGELFF
v_call: TRBV5-1
cdr3_length: 15
j_call: TRBJ2-2

cdr3_aa: CASSPGQRRHEQYF
v_call: TRBV6-5
cdr3_length: 14
j_call: TRBJ2-7

cdr3_aa: CASSAGSGETQYF
v_call: TRBV19
cdr3_length: 13
j_call: TRBJ2-5

cdr3_aa: CAWSVNRGSHSPLHF
v_call: TRBV30
cdr3_length: 15
j_call: TRBJ1-6

cdr3_aa: CASSLEGAGADEQYF
v_call: TRBV11-2
cdr3_length: 15
j_call: TRBJ2-7

cdr3_aa: CASSSSTGTGPQETQYF
v_call: TRBV6-2/TRBV6-3
cdr3_length: 17
j_call: TRBJ2-5

cdr3_aa: CASRLAGTGTTNEQFF
v_call: TRBV11-2
cdr3_length: 16
j_call: TRBJ2-1

cdr3_aa: CAWSGWTGGYGYTF
v_call: TRBV30
cdr3_length: 14
j_call: TRBJ1-2

cdr3_aa: CASSPPGTAGGELFF
v_call: TRBV7-3
cdr3_length: 15
j_call: TRBJ2-2

cdr3_aa: CAWRDQFTDGAFF
v_call: TRBV30
cdr3_length: 13
j_call: TRBJ1-1

cdr3_aa: CASSPRPTEGGGYTF
v_call: TRBV11-2
cdr3_length: 15
j_call: TRBJ1-2

cdr3_aa: CASSQAGTDTQYF
v_call: TRBV3-1/TRBV3-2
cdr3_length: 13
j_call: TRBJ2-3

cdr3_aa: CASSSIGTGSEKLFF
v_call: TRBV28
cdr3_length: 15
j_call: TRBJ1-4

cdr3_aa: CASSHNRGEAFF
v_call: TRBV6-5
cdr3_length: 12
j_call: TRBJ1-1

cdr3_aa: CASSALAGYGTDTQYF
v_call: TRBV6-1
cdr3_length: 16
j_call: TRBJ2-3

cdr3_aa: CASSFGGPNEKLFF
v_call: TRBV5-4
cdr3_length: 14
j_call: TRBJ1-4

cdr3_aa: CATSDPWAQETQYF
v_call: TRBV24-1
cdr3_length: 14
j_call: TRBJ2-5

cdr3_aa: CASSPRQDLGTDTQYF
v_call: TRBV18
cdr3_length: 16
j_call: TRBJ2-3

cdr3_aa: CASSRRQGYEQYF
v_call: TRBV2
cdr3_length: 13
j_call: TRBJ2-7

cdr3_aa: CASSVSDRATAPLHF
v_call: TRBV25-1
cdr3_length: 15
j_call: TRBJ1-6

cdr3_aa: CAAMNPRSLTGELFF
v_call: TRBV6-5
cdr3_length: 15
j_call: TRBJ2-2

cdr3_aa: CATSPGTGLGYTGELFF
v_call: TRBV24-1
cdr3_length: 17
j_call: TRBJ2-2

cdr3_aa: CASSPGPSSYNEQFF
v_call: TRBV18
cdr3_length: 15
j_call: TRBJ2-1

cdr3_aa: CASSPPPGQGVGGYTF
v_call: TRBV5-4
cdr3_length: 16
j_call: TRBJ1-2

cdr3_aa: CASSFQGAVYYTF
v_call: TRBV7-9
cdr3_length: 13
j_call: TRBJ1-2

cdr3_aa: CASSLVGGSSYNEQFF
v_call: TRBV5-1
cdr3_length: 16
j_call: TRBJ2-1

cdr3_aa: CASSERGQSYGYTF
v_call: TRBV2
cdr3_length: 14
j_call: TRBJ1-2